This TCR beta chain came from a study of beta chain features in type 1 diabetes. The germline V and J ends were trimmed by 2 bases and 4 bases, with 18 bases remaining between them. The CDR3 length is 16 residues. CDR1 and CDR2 from the germline V gene are SGDLS and YYNGEE. What was sequenced were expressed TCRB transcripts, since all of the isolated RNA had been reverse transcribed. The repertoire was sequenced with immunoSEQ multiplex PCR; TCRdb's copy has only in-frame clones and lacks some. The sample holds 160,000 or so clones, approximately 10% seen once. In its sample, this clone was seen a few times.

This TCR was recovered from a man between 18 and 35 years old in good health. The sample was central memory CD4+ T cells from blood. The chain links TRBV9 to TRBJ2-5; D perhaps matches TRBD2 (6 bases). The CDR3 spells CASSVSGGMRAETQYF. CDR3 bases: TGTGCCAGCAGCGTTTCTGGCGGGATGAGGGCAGAGACCCAGTACTTC.